A single sample gave rise to the 16 T cell receptor beta chains below, sequenced in a study of cytomegalovirus exposure and HLA in healthy donors. 60 Vbeta and 13 Jbeta primers were used in PCR. The repertoire was sequenced with immunoSEQ multiplex PCR; TCRdb's copy has only in-frame clones and lacks some. In the table there are about 180,000 clones, roughly 77% of which are singletons. Sequencing input: PBMCs. The receptors originated from a woman under 40 in good health and CMV-seropositive.

This clone has only a few counts. V and J are TRBV19 and TRBJ2-3, with no clear D. This CDR3 is 13 amino acids long. V lost 6 bases and J lost 3, with 10 bases in between. The germline CDR1 and CDR2 sequences are LNHDA and SQIVND (reference sequence). CDR3 DNA sequence: TGTGCCAGTAGCGGTCCTTATACAGATACGCAGTATTTT. It translates to CASSGPYTDTQYF.

The chain uses TRBV5-1 and TRBJ2-7; D perhaps matches TRBD2 (6 bases). CDR3 length: 14 residues. V was cut by 4 bases and J by 5 bases, with 16 bases left in between. Looked up from germline, CDR1 is SGHRS and CDR2 is YFSETQ. The CDR3 here is CASSNSGRRNEQYF. For the CDR3, the DNA is TGCGCCAGCAGCAATAGCGGCCGTCGGAACGAGCAGTACTTC. Using reference TRBV5-1 and TRBJ2-7 for the parts outside the CDR3, the full variable domain is KAGVTQTPRYLIKTRGQQVTLSCSPISGHRSVSWYQQTPGQGLQFLFEYFSETQRNKGNFPGRFSGRQFSNSRSEMNVSTLELGDSALYLCASSNSGRRNEQYFGPGTRLTVT.

The chain links TRBV19 to TRBJ2-7; possible D gene TRBD2, 6 bases. V lost 5 bases and J 0 bases, leaving 11 bases between the germline ends. The CDR3 contains 14 residues. Germline V gene lookup returns CDR1 LNHDA and CDR2 SQIVND (reference sequence). CDR3 protein: CASSPFGSSYEQYF. CDR3 coding DNA: TGTGCCAGTAGTCCCTTCGGGAGCTCCTACGAGCAGTACTTC.

The CDR3 region has the DNA TGCGCCAGCAGCTTGTCCCAGGGGAACACCGGGGAGCTGTTTTTT. The encoded protein is CASSLSQGNTGELFF. This rearrangement joins TRBV5-1 to TRBJ2-2; possibly TRBD1 for D (5 bases). Per germline, CDR1 SGHRS and CDR2 YFSETQ. This CDR3 region has 15 residues. Between the trimmed V and J ends, which lost 1 base and 1 base, there was a span of 8 bases. Complete variable domain (other parts from reference TRBV5-1 and TRBJ2-2): KAGVTQTPRYLIKTRGQQVTLSCSPISGHRSVSWYQQTPGQGLQFLFEYFSETQRNKGNFPGRFSGRQFSNSRSEMNVSTLELGDSALYLCASSLSQGNTGELFFGEGSRLTVL.

This chain connects TRBV15 to TRBJ1-2; D call uncertain. The CDR3 length is 16 residues. Germline CDR1 reads LNHNV; CDR2 reads YYDKDF (reference sequence). V was shortened by 0 bases and J by 5 bases, with 16 bases between the two germline ends. In DNA, the CDR3 is TGTGCCACCAGCAGAGATTTGGGCCCGACCAGATATGGCTACACCTTC. Its protein product is CATSRDLGPTRYGYTF.

Note on this clone: An end of the junction does not agree with germline; a read error may underlie this. The gene calls are TRBV7-9 and TRBJ2-5; 8 bases line up with TRBD2. The germline CDR1 and CDR2 sequences are SEHNR and FQNEAQ (reference sequence). This CDR3 has 17 amino acids. CDR3 amino acids: CSSSLAVRLARQETQYF. The CDR3 DNA reads TGTTCCAGCAGCTTAGCGGTTAGACTAGCGCGACAAGAGACCCAGTACTTC.

The sample holds a few counts of this clone. The gene calls are TRBV19 and TRBJ1-6; 10 bases agree with TRBD1. V dropped 8 bases and J dropped 13; count of bases not matched to a gene: 8. CDR3 length: 13 amino acids. The germline gives CDR1 LNHDA, CDR2 SQIVND (reference sequence). The CDR3 DNA is TGTGCCAGTGGAGGGACAGGGGCTCTCCCCCTCCACTTT. Protein: CASGGTGALPLHF.

V gene TRBV6-1 combines with J gene TRBJ1-5, with D unresolved. Germline CDR1 MNHNS, CDR2 SASEGT. V was trimmed by 0 bases and J by 0 bases, leaving 6 bases between them. The CDR3 loop spans 15 amino acids. The CDR3 loop reads CASSEAGVSNQPQHF. Here the CDR3 DNA reads TGTGCCAGCAGTGAAGCCGGGGTTAGCAATCAGCCCCAGCATTTT.

This sequence joins TRBV7-2 and TRBJ2-7; 11 bases map to TRBD1. With V trimmed by 5 bases and J by 4 bases, 7 bases remained unmatched. The germline V gene has CDR1 SGHTA and CDR2 FQGNSA. CDR3 size: 15 residues. The CDR3 DNA sequence: TGTGCCAGCAGCGCGGACAGGGGGCTATGGTACGAGCAGTACTTC. Residues: CASSADRGLWYEQYF.

The chain carries TRBV2 and TRBJ2-3, with 10 bases aligning to TRBD2. The CDR3 is made up of 14 amino acids. The ends lost 11 bases at V and 2 bases at J; junction bases unmatched: 7. Germline V gene data show CDR1 as SNHLY and CDR2 as FYNNEI. The CDR3 here is CAGPSGGFTDTQYF. CDR3 in DNA: TGTGCCGGTCCTAGCGGGGGTTTCACAGATACGCAGTATTTT.

V gene TRBV19 combines with J gene TRBJ2-7; D might be TRBD1 (6 bases). This CDR3 is 13 amino acids long. Germline CDR1 is LNHDA and CDR2 is SQIVND (reference sequence). Trimming removed 9 bases from V and 3 bases from J, with 15 bases in between. The CDR3 sequence: CASSGTSFYEQYF. The CDR3 nucleotides read TGTGCCAGCTCCGGGACATCCTTCTACGAGCAGTACTTC.

The V call is TRBV7-8, the J call TRBJ2-4, with D tentatively TRBD1 (5 bases). The CDR3 is 16 residues long. Per the germline V gene, CDR1 is SGHVS and CDR2 is FQNEAQ. The V gene lost 1 base and the J gene lost 3 bases, with 13 bases spanning the gap. The CDR3 coding sequence is TGTGCCAGCAGCTTAGTGGCAGGGCGCGGCAAAAACATTCAGTACTTC. Its translation is CASSLVAGRGKNIQYF.

The chain combines TRBV4-2 with TRBJ2-1; the D gene is possibly TRBD2 (6 bases). The CDR3 runs to 19 residues. Between the trimmed V and J ends, which lost 0 bases and 0 bases, there was a span of 18 bases. The germline V gene has CDR1 LGHNA and CDR2 YNFKEQ. The CDR3 protein is CASSQERGSGLSSYNEQFF. The CDR3 DNA follows: TGTGCCAGCAGCCAAGAACGGGGTAGCGGTTTGAGCTCCTACAATGAGCAGTTCTTC.

The chain uses TRBV6-5 and TRBJ2-5; tentative D call: TRBD2 (5 bases). The CDR3 covers 16 residues. V dropped 0 bases and J dropped 4 bases, with 15 bases sitting between them. CDR1 and CDR2 from the germline V gene are MNHEY and SVGAGI. CDR3 coding DNA: TGTGCCAGCAGTTACTCCCGTTCGGGGAATGGAGAGACCCAGTACTTC. It translates to CASSYSRSGNGETQYF.

The chain uses TRBV5-5 and TRBJ1-5, with D uncertain. Germline CDR1 SGHKS, CDR2 YYEKEE (reference sequence). The CDR3 spans 15 residues. V lost 5 bases and J 4 bases, leaving 16 bases between the germline ends. The CDR3: CASSSILRGNQPQHF. The CDR3 DNA is TGTGCCAGCAGTTCTATTCTGAGAGGAAATCAGCCCCAGCATTTT.

The chain is built from TRBV11-2 and TRBJ2-1; 14 nucleotides agree with TRBD2. V was pared by 1 base and J by 9 bases, with 8 bases of the junction left unmatched. Per germline, CDR1 SGHAT and CDR2 FQNNGV. The CDR3 runs to 17 residues. CDR3 residues: CASSLGGLAGGRGEQFF. The CDR3 DNA is TGTGCCAGCAGCTTAGGCGGACTAGCGGGGGGCCGTGGTGAGCAGTTCTTC. The full variable domain, rest sourced from reference TRBV11-2 and TRBJ2-1, is EAGVAQSPRYKIIEKRQSVAFWCNPISGHATLYWYQQILGQGPKLLIQFQNNGVVDDSQLPKDRFSAERLKGVDSTLKIQPAKLEDSAVYLCASSLGGLAGGRGEQFFGPGTRLTVL.